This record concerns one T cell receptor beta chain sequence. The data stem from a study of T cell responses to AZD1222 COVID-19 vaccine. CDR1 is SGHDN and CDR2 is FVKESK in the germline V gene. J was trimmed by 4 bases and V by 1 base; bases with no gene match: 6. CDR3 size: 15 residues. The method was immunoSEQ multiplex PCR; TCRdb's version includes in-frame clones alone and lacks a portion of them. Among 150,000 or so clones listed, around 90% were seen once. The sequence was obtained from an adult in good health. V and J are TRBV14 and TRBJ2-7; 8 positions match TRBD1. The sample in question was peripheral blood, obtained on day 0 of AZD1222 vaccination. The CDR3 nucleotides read TGTGCCAGCAGCCAAGCAAGAGACAGGGGATACGAGCAGTACTTC. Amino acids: CASSQARDRGYEQYF.